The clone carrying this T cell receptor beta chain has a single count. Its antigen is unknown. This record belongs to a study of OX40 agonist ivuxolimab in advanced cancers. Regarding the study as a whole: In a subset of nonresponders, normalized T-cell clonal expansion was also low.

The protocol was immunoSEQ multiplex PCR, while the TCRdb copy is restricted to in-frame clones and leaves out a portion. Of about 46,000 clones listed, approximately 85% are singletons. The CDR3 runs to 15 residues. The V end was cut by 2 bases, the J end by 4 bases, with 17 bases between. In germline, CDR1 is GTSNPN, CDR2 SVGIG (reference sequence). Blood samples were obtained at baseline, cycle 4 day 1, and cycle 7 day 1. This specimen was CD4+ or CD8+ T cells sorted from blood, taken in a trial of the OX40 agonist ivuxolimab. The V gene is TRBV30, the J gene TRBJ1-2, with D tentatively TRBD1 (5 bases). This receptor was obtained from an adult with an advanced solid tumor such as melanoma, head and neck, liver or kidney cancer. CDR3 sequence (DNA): TGTGCCTGGAGTCCCCGACAGCAGAGAATCTATGGCTACACCTTC. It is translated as CAWSPRQQRIYGYTF.